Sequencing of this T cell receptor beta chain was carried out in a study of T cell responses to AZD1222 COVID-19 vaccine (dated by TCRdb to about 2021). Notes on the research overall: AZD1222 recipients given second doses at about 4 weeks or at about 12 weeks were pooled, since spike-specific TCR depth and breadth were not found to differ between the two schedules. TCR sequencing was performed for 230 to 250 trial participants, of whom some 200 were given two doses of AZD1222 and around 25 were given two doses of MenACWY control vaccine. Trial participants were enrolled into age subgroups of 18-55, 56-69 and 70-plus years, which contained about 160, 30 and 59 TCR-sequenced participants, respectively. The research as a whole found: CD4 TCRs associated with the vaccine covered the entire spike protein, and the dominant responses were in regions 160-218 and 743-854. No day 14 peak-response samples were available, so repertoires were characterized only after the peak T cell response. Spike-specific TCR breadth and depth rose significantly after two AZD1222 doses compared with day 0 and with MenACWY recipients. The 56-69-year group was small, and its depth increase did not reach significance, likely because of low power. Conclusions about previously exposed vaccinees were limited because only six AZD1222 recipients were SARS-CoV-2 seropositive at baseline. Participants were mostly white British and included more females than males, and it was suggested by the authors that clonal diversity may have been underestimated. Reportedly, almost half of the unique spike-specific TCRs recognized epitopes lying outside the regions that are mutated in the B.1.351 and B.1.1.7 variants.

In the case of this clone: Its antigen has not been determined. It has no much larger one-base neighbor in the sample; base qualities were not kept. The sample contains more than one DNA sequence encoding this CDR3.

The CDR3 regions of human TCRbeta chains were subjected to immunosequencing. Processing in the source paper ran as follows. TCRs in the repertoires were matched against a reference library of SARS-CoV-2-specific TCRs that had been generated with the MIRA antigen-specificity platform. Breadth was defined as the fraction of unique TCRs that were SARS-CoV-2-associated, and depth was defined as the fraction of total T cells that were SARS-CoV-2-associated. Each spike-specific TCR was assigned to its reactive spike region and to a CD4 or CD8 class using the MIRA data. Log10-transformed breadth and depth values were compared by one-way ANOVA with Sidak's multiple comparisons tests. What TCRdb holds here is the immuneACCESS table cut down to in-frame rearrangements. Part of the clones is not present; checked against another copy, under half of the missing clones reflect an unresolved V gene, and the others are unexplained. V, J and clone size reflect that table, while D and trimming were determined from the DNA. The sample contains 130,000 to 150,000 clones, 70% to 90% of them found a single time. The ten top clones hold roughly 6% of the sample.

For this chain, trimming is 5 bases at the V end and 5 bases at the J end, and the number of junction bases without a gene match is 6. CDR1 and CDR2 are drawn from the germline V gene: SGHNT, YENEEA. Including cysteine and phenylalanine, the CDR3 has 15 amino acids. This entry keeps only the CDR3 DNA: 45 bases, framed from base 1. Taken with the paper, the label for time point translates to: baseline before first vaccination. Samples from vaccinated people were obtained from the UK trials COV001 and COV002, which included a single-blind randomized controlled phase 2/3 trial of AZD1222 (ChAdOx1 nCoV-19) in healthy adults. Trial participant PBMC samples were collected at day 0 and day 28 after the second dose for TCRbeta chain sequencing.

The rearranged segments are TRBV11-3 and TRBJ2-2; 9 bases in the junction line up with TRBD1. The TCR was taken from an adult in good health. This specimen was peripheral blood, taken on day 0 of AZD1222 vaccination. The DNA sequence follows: TGTGCCAGCAGCCCAGACAGGGGGGGGACCGGGGAGCTGTTTTTT. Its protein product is CASSPDRGGTGELFF.